The entry that follows covers one T cell receptor beta chain sequence. The target of this receptor is not known. Per-base qualities were not stored, and no clone one base away is much larger. The sample is drawn from a study of immune cell composition in non-small cell lung cancer (dated by TCRdb to 2016 to 2017). For context, the study as a whole: Histologic subtype, mostly lung adenocarcinoma or squamous cell carcinoma, was determined with H&E together with p63, CK5, Napsin A and TTF-1 immunohistochemistry. In supplementary cohort #1, which comprised around ten lung adenocarcinoma cases, paired tumour/lung TCR-beta sequencing was performed and TIL populations were generated so that tumour reactivity could be assessed. The subtype comparisons left out several tumour specimens with TCR-beta data because those specimens were rare histological subtypes. Using Adaptive Biotechnologies, the researchers ran TCR-beta sequencing on 34 paired NSCLC tumour and non-adjacent lung specimens, along with 20 to 30 tumour-only specimens.

Results and caveats for the whole study, not just this receptor: No significant correlation was found between tumour TCR-beta clonality and smoking pack-years. In about nine adenocarcinoma cases, a strong correlation was found between maximal tumour-associated clone frequency and TIL tumour reactivity, whereas no such correlation was found between overall clonality and TIL tumour reactivity. Significantly higher Top 10 clone scores and productive clonality were observed in lung squamous cell carcinoma than in lung adenocarcinoma tumours. The reactivity cohort was only 9 to 11 cases, and tumour-reactive clones were not shown to share sequences with the dominant in vivo tumour-associated clones. Nearly half of NSCLC cases had tumour-associated clones >0.5%, found in roughly a third of adenocarcinomas compared with more than 65% of squamous carcinomas.

CDR1 and CDR2 are drawn from the germline V gene (reference sequence): SGHKS, YYEKEE. V drops 0 bases and J drops 0 bases, leaving 19 bases in between. The CDR3 runs 19 amino acids, cysteine and phenylalanine included. This entry keeps only the CDR3 DNA: 57 bases, framed from base 1. A two-step multiplex PCR was used to amplify TCR-beta CDR3 regions from genomic DNA, and Illumina-compatible adaptors were added in the second step. TCR-beta immunosequencing was carried out on an Illumina platform through the commercial immunoSEQ service. Per the original workflow: Two measures summarised the repertoires: productive clonality, and Top 10 Clones, meaning the percentage of T-cell templates coming from the ten most frequent sequences. Values of productive clonality ranged from 0 to 1, with a monoclonal population indicated by a value of 1. Tumour-associated clones were defined as sequences comprising at least 0.1% of tumour T-cell templates but absent from matched non-adjacent lung, identified via log10 scatter plots. Student's t-tests were used for two-group comparisons, ANOVA for comparisons across stages, and linear regression for relationships, with analyses done in GraphPad Prism7 and R. In its TCRdb copy, this immuneACCESS table keeps in-frame sequences only and misses some clones. Where compared with another copy, unresolved V genes explain less than half of these, and the others have no known cause. V, J and clone size reflect that table, while D and trimming were determined from the DNA. This sample holds over 4,000 clones; roughly 88% were observed only once. The top ten constitute approximately 10% of the sample.

Genomic DNA was isolated with the QIAamp DNA kit from frozen aliquots of single-cell suspensions that had not been sorted. The tumour samples consisted of surgically resected non-small cell lung cancer tissue. Tissues were received within 2 hours of resection and processed immediately into single-cell suspensions. Tissue was mechanically dissociated and enzymatically digested with DNase I, collagenase I and hyaluronidase for 25 to 35 minutes at 37 °C, then filtered and RBC-lysed. The receptor was isolated from a human donor with non-small cell lung cancer. Sequenced sample: lung tumor tissue. The rearrangement combines TRBV5-5 with TRBJ1-5, with an unclear D gene assignment. In nucleotide form, the sequence is TGTGCCAGCAGCTTGGTAGAGGACGGGATCGATTATAGCAATCAGCCCCAGCATTTT. Its coded protein is CASSLVEDGIDYSNQPQHF.